A selection of T cell receptor beta chains follows, all from one sample in a study of breast tumors, draining lymph nodes, adjacent tissues. TCRdb independently ran MiXCR on the multiplex PCR reads; one entry per CDR3 protein. The table shows fewer than 80,000 distinct CDR3 sequences, with less than 45% occurring only once. Material for sequencing was breast tumor tissue. The receptors derive from a female donor with breast cancer. Some clones in this sample may be carry-over from other donors' samples. Both conserved end residues are part of each CDR3. The D gene is left open where the match is weak. Clone size is shown for a subset of rows, as once, few, many or a class of expanded clone.

clone size: many
V gene: TRBV4-2
D gene: NA
CDR3 length: 16
J gene: TRBJ2-1
CDR3 DNA: TGTGCCAGCAGCCAAGGTCACACCACTTTACACAGTGAGCAGTTCTTC
CDR3 protein: CASSQGHTTLHSEQFF

clone size: NA
V gene: TRBV20-1
D gene: NA
CDR3 length: 13
J gene: TRBJ1-5
CDR3 DNA: TGCAGTGCTAGTACGGGTCAGCATCAGCCCCAGCATTTT
CDR3 protein: CSASTGQHQPQHF

clone size: many
V gene: TRBV7-3
D gene: TRBD1
CDR3 length: 15
J gene: TRBJ2-1
CDR3 DNA: TGTGCCAGCAGCTTAATAGGACAGGGTAGGAATGAGCAGTTCTTC
CDR3 protein: CASSLIGQGRNEQFF

clone size: NA
V gene: TRBV2
D gene: NA
CDR3 length: 17
J gene: TRBJ2-7
CDR3 DNA: TGTGCCAGCAGGGAACCGCCGGGGGGCCCTAGCTCCTATGAGCAGTACTTC
CDR3 protein: CASREPPGGPSSYEQYF

clone size: many
V gene: TRBV6-1
D gene: NA
CDR3 length: 14
J gene: TRBJ2-3
CDR3 DNA: TGTGCCAGCAGTCTACTAGCCTCCACAGATACGCAGTATTTT
CDR3 protein: CASSLLASTDTQYF

clone size: NA
V gene: TRBV12-3/TRBV12-4
D gene: NA
CDR3 length: 14
J gene: TRBJ1-2
CDR3 DNA: TGTGCCAGCAGCCTTGAGGGGGGTTACTCTGGAAACACCTTC
CDR3 protein: CASSLEGGYSGNTF

clone size: NA
V gene: TRBV15
D gene: TRBD1
CDR3 length: 16
J gene: TRBJ2-7
CDR3 DNA: TGTGCCACCAGCGTAGGGACAGGGGCGCCCCCAGACGAGCAGTACTTC
CDR3 protein: CATSVGTGAPPDEQYF

clone size: many
V gene: TRBV6-2/TRBV6-3
D gene: NA
CDR3 length: 11
J gene: TRBJ1-2
CDR3 DNA: TGTGCCAGCAGGTTTAACTATGGCTACACCTTC
CDR3 protein: CASRFNYGYTF

clone size: NA
V gene: TRBV20-1
D gene: NA
CDR3 length: 13
J gene: TRBJ2-7
CDR3 DNA: TGCAGTGCTCCAAATACAGGCTCCTACGAGCAGTACTTC
CDR3 protein: CSAPNTGSYEQYF

clone size: many
V gene: TRBV4-1
D gene: TRBD1
CDR3 length: 16
J gene: TRBJ2-5
CDR3 DNA: TGCGCCAGCAGCCAAGGATTGACAGGGGGTGGCGAGACCCAGTACTTC
CDR3 protein: CASSQGLTGGGETQYF

clone size: medium-sized
V gene: TRBV13
D gene: NA
CDR3 length: 15
J gene: TRBJ2-6
CDR3 DNA: TGTGCCAGCAGCTATCGACAGACCGGGGCCAACGTCCTGACTTTC
CDR3 protein: CASSYRQTGANVLTF

clone size: medium-sized
V gene: TRBV25-1
D gene: NA
CDR3 length: 14
J gene: TRBJ2-7
CDR3 DNA: TGTGCCAGCAGTCCCCCCGGGAGCATCTACGAGCAGTACTTC
CDR3 protein: CASSPPGSIYEQYF

clone size: NA
V gene: TRBV6-6
D gene: NA
CDR3 length: 11
J gene: TRBJ1-2
CDR3 DNA: TGTGCCAACTGTGCTAACTATGGCTACACCTTC
CDR3 protein: CANCANYGYTF

clone size: NA
V gene: TRBV7-2
D gene: NA
CDR3 length: 21
J gene: TRBJ1-2
CDR3 DNA: NA
CDR3 protein: CASAGSNTDTQYFGPGYGYTF

clone size: NA
V gene: TRBV6-6
D gene: NA
CDR3 length: 12
J gene: TRBJ1-1
CDR3 DNA: TGTGCCAGCAGTTACTCGAACACTGAAGCTTTCTTT
CDR3 protein: CASSYSNTEAFF

clone size: NA
V gene: TRBV13
D gene: NA
CDR3 length: 14
J gene: TRBJ1-4
CDR3 DNA: TGTGCCAGCAGCTTAGGGACGTACGGAGAAAAACTGTTTTTT
CDR3 protein: CASSLGTYGEKLFF

clone size: NA
V gene: TRBV20-1
D gene: NA
CDR3 length: 13
J gene: TRBJ2-1
CDR3 DNA: TGCAGTGCCAGCTCACCAGGGACAAATGAGCAGTTCTTC
CDR3 protein: CSASSPGTNEQFF

clone size: NA
V gene: TRBV2
D gene: NA
CDR3 length: 15
J gene: TRBJ1-2
CDR3 DNA: TGTGCCAGCAGTGAGCGTCAGGGGATTAACTATGGCTACACCTTC
CDR3 protein: CASSERQGINYGYTF

clone size: many
V gene: TRBV7-9
D gene: TRBD1
CDR3 length: 15
J gene: TRBJ2-5
CDR3 DNA: TGTGCCAGCAGCTTAAACGCAGGGGGCGTTGAGACCCAGTACTTC
CDR3 protein: CASSLNAGGVETQYF

clone size: once
V gene: TRBV10-3
D gene: TRBD1
CDR3 length: 15
J gene: TRBJ2-3
CDR3 DNA: TGTGCCACCACTCCTGGGGGACAGCCAACAGATACGCAGTATTTT
CDR3 protein: CATTPGGQPTDTQYF

clone size: NA
V gene: TRBV19
D gene: TRBD1
CDR3 length: 14
J gene: TRBJ2-5
CDR3 DNA: TGTGCCAGTAGTATTAGGGGACAGGGCGAGACCCAGTACTTC
CDR3 protein: CASSIRGQGETQYF

clone size: many
V gene: TRBV6-6
D gene: TRBD2
CDR3 length: 16
J gene: TRBJ2-1
CDR3 DNA: TGTGCCAGCACGGGCCCTGACGGGACTAGCGGGTATGAGCAGTTCTTC
CDR3 protein: CASTGPDGTSGYEQFF

clone size: NA
V gene: TRBV7-2
D gene: NA
CDR3 length: 15
J gene: TRBJ2-5
CDR3 DNA: TGTGCCAGCAGCTTAGCGGTCGGAGTCCAAGAAACCCAGCACTTC
CDR3 protein: CASSLAVGVQETQHF

clone size: many
V gene: TRBV18
D gene: NA
CDR3 length: 15
J gene: TRBJ2-2
CDR3 DNA: TGTGCCAGCTCACCTGCGCTTGCTTTCACCGGGGAGCTGTTTTTT
CDR3 protein: CASSPALAFTGELFF

clone size: many
V gene: TRBV7-3
D gene: NA
CDR3 length: 20
J gene: TRBJ2-2
CDR3 DNA: TGTGCCAGCAGCTTAATCGATACGGGACTTTCCGATGCGAACACCGGGGAGCTGTTTTTT
CDR3 protein: CASSLIDTGLSDANTGELFF

clone size: many
V gene: TRBV3-1
D gene: NA
CDR3 length: 16
J gene: TRBJ2-1
CDR3 DNA: TGTGCCAGCAGCCAAGAGGGGGGATTCTCCTACAATGAGCAGTTCTTC
CDR3 protein: CASSQEGGFSYNEQFF

clone size: many
V gene: TRBV6-5
D gene: TRBD2
CDR3 length: 15
J gene: TRBJ2-2
CDR3 DNA: TGTGCCAGCAGGCGGGGGGTAATGGCTCCCGGGGAGCTGTTTTTT
CDR3 protein: CASRRGVMAPGELFF